Each of the 21 T cell receptor beta chains below was sequenced from the same sample in a study of T cells in Graves' hyperthyroidism and ophthalmopathy. RNA transcripts yielded amplified TCR beta CDR3 regions. With the HTBI primer set, the TCR CDR3 went through a first round of RT-PCR. TCRdb ran MiXCR on the multiplex PCR reads and lists one entry per CDR3 protein. The sample consists of a few hundred thousand distinct CDR3 sequences, 46% of them appearing once. The sample was peripheral blood or thyroid tissue (not recorded which). The receptors derive from an adult woman with Graves' disease, either hyperthyroidism or ophthalmopathy (not recorded which).

This clonotype was counted only a few times. This chain links TRBV18 with TRBJ1-1, with unresolved D. The length of the CDR3 is 13 residues. V was clipped by 0 bases and J by 4 bases, with 6 bases between them. Germline values: CDR1 KGHSH, CDR2 LQKENI. CDR3 DNA: TGTGCCAGCTCACCACCGGGAAGCACTGAAGCTTTCTTT. This encodes CASSPPGSTEAFF.

The chain combines TRBV4-1 with TRBJ2-5; 10 bases map to TRBD2. CDR3 length: 16 amino acids. CDR1 and CDR2 (germline): MGHRA, YSYEKL. The J segment lost 11 bases and the V segment lost 1 base, leaving 13 bases of the junction unmatched. The CDR3 here is CASSQGPAGGTDTQYF. DNA for the CDR3: TGCGCCAGCAGCCAAGGCCCAGCGGGAGGGACAGATACGCAGTACTTC.

In its sample, this clonotype was seen many times. This chain uses TRBV12-3 or TRBV12-4 with TRBJ1-5, with 8 nucleotides matching TRBD1. V was clipped by 5 bases and J by 6 bases; unmatched bases: 6. The CDR3 sequence is 14 residues long. CDR3 residues: CASSPGTGLQPQHF. In nucleotides, the CDR3 is TGTGCCAGCAGTCCTGGGACAGGCCTTCAGCCCCAGCATTTT.

The chain links TRBV20-1 to TRBJ1-6; 9 bases are a match to TRBD1. The CDR3 is 16 residues long. Germline CDR1 DFQATT, CDR2 SNEGSKA (reference sequence). J gave up 10 bases and V 0 bases, and 10 bases lay outside the gene matches. CDR3: CSARDQGQGEWSPLHF. The CDR3 DNA reads TGCAGTGCTAGAGATCAGGGACAGGGTGAATGGTCACCCCTCCACTTT.

This clonotype has at least ten counts. The chain uses TRBV6-4 and TRBJ1-2, with a weak D call TRBD1 (5 bases). The CDR3 extends over 14 amino acids. V was pared by 5 bases and J by 8 bases, with 18 bases between. Germline assignment: CDR1 MRHNA and CDR2 SNTAGT. The CDR3 is CASSPDSRAGGYTF. As DNA, the CDR3 is TGTGCCAGCAGTCCTGACAGCCGTGCGGGGGGCTACACCTTC.

Many counts were recorded for this clonotype. The chain couples TRBV6-1 to TRBJ2-5; weak D call: TRBD2 (6 bases). The CDR3 length is 13 residues. Germline values: CDR1 MNHNS, CDR2 SASEGT. V lost 6 bases and J lost 5, with 13 bases in between. The DNA for the CDR3 is TGTGCCAGCAGCCTCAGCGGGTGGGAGACCCAGTACTTC. Its protein product is CASSLSGWETQYF.

This clonotype was seen repeatedly, ten times or more. The CDR3 protein is CASNQGGNTIYF. CDR3 nucleotide sequence: TGTGCCAGCAACCAGGGAGGAAACACCATATATTTT. The J gene is TRBJ1-3, the V gene TRBV2; maybe TRBD1 (5 bases). Trimming took 7 bases from V and 4 from J, leaving 8 bases between them. The CDR3 is made up of 12 amino acids. Germline values: CDR1 SNHLY, CDR2 FYNNEI. Full variable domain (outside the CDR3, taken from reference TRBV2 and TRBJ1-3): EPEVTQTPSHQVTQMGQEVILRCVPISNHLYFYWYRQILGQKVEFLVSFYNNEISEKSEIFDDQFSVERPDGSNFTLKIRSTKLEDSAMYFCASNQGGNTIYFGEGSWLTVV.

This chain uses TRBV29-1 with TRBJ2-5; 9 nucleotides align to TRBD2. V lost 4 bases, J lost 4 bases, and 13 bases stayed unmatched. The germline V gene encodes CDR1 SQVTM and CDR2 ANQGSEA. This CDR3 spans 16 amino acids. The CDR3 here is CSVAPLREGFRETQYF. The CDR3 DNA is TGCAGCGTTGCCCCCCTGCGGGAGGGCTTTCGAGAGACCCAGTACTTC.

The rearrangement links TRBV12-3 or TRBV12-4 to TRBJ2-5, with D maybe TRBD2 (7 bases). V was cut by 4 bases and J by 5 bases, with 14 bases left in between. The CDR3 has 14 residues. The CDR3 reads CASSYGAGAETQYF. CDR3 coding DNA: TGTGCCAGCAGTTATGGGGCGGGGGCCGAGACCCAGTACTTC.

A word on this clonotype: A much larger clone lies one base from this, so it may be a read error. The J gene is TRBJ2-2, the V gene TRBV12-3 or TRBV12-4; TRBD1 might be the D (6 bases). This CDR3 is 14 amino acids long. This CDR3 is CVSLMTGNTGELFF. The CDR3 DNA sequence: TGTGTCAGCCTCATGACAGGGAACACCGGGGAGCTGTTTTTT.

V gene TRBV15 combines with J gene TRBJ1-1; D may be TRBD1 (6 bases). The CDR3 is 16 residues long. Trimming shortened V by 0 bases and J by 0 bases, and 11 bases separated the two germline ends. Germline V CDR1 and CDR2: LNHNV, YYDKDF (reference sequence). CDR3 sequence (DNA): TGTGCCACCAGCAGAGATCTCAGGGGACTGAACACTGAAGCTTTCTTT. It specifies CATSRDLRGLNTEAFF.

This clonotype was seen once. This rearrangement joins TRBV29-1 to TRBJ1-1, with D possibly TRBD1 on 6 matching bases. CDR3 length: 13 residues. The V gene lost 6 bases and the J gene lost 4 bases, with 15 bases spanning the gap. Per the germline V gene, CDR1 is SQVTM and CDR2 is ANQGSEA. The CDR3 here is CSVNRGGVTEAFF. CDR3 in DNA: TGCAGCGTCAATCGTGGGGGCGTCACTGAAGCTTTCTTT.

The sample holds many counts of this clonotype. The chain carries TRBV2 and TRBJ2-2, with no clear D. V lost 8 bases and J 0 bases, leaving 10 bases between the germline ends. CDR3 length equals 14 residues. The V gene's germline CDR1 is SNHLY and CDR2 FYNNEI. The CDR3 here is CASRSQPNTGELFF. The CDR3 DNA sequence: TGTGCCAGCCGTAGTCAGCCGAACACCGGGGAGCTGTTTTTT. Based on the CDR3 plus reference TRBV2 and TRBJ2-2, the full variable domain is EPEVTQTPSHQVTQMGQEVILRCVPISNHLYFYWYRQILGQKVEFLVSFYNNEISEKSEIFDDQFSVERPDGSNFTLKIRSTKLEDSAMYFCASRSQPNTGELFFGEGSRLTVL.

This sequence joins TRBV7-9 and TRBJ1-5, with a tentative D call TRBD1 (6 bases). This CDR3 region has 12 residues. Trimming stripped 5 bases from V and 7 bases from J, with 9 bases between. Germline-derived CDR1 and CDR2 are SEHNR and FQNEAQ (reference sequence). CDR3 sequence (DNA): TGTGCCAGCAGCGCAGGGGTCCAGCCCCAGCATTTT. It yields the protein CASSAGVQPQHF.

The rearrangement uses TRBV29-1 and TRBJ2-5; D is undetermined. Germline V lookup: CDR1 SQVTM, CDR2 ANQGSEA. The germline V and J ends were trimmed by 4 bases and 7 bases, with 1 base remaining between them. The CDR3 spans 8 residues. CDR3 protein: CSVGTQYF. The CDR3 DNA sequence: TGCAGCGTTGGGACCCAGTACTTC.

This chain links TRBV10-1 with TRBJ2-7; D perhaps matches TRBD1 (6 bases). The V and J ends lost 6 bases and 6 bases respectively, with 9 bases between them. There are 11 residues in the CDR3. Germline V gene lookup returns CDR1 WNHNN and CDR2 SYGVQD (reference sequence). In nucleotides, the CDR3 is TGCGCCAGCAGACAGGGTGGCGAGCAGTACTTC. As protein: CASRQGGEQYF.

In its sample, this clonotype was seen many times. The J gene is TRBJ1-2, the V gene TRBV29-1; TRBD1 aligns across 7 bases. The CDR3 sequence is 13 residues long. V was clipped by 3 bases and J by 2 bases; unmatched bases: 3. Germline V gene sequence: CDR1 SQVTM, CDR2 ANQGSEA. CDR3 sequence (DNA): TGCAGCGTTGACGGGACAGCAAACTATGGCTACACCTTC. Its translation is CSVDGTANYGYTF.

V gene TRBV5-1 combines with J gene TRBJ1-4; a possible D gene is TRBD1 (5 bases). The V and J ends lost 1 base and 0 bases respectively, with 13 bases between them. Germline V gene lookup returns CDR1 SGHRS and CDR2 YFSETQ. The CDR3 has 17 amino acids. Here the CDR3 reads CASSLLGLDATNEKLFF. Written as DNA, the CDR3 is TGCGCCAGCAGCTTGTTGGGACTTGATGCAACTAATGAAAAACTGTTTTTT. The complete variable domain, with remaining parts taken from reference TRBV5-1 and TRBJ1-4, reads KAGVTQTPRYLIKTRGQQVTLSCSPISGHRSVSWYQQTPGQGLQFLFEYFSETQRNKGNFPGRFSGRQFSNSRSEMNVSTLELGDSALYLCASSLLGLDATNEKLFFGSGTQLSVL.

About this clonotype: An end of the junction differs from the germline gene, which may be a read error. The V and J genes are TRBV10-3 and TRBJ2-5, with a tentative D call TRBD2 (6 bases). CDR3 length: 19 residues. The germline V gene has CDR1 ENHRY and CDR2 SYGVKD. Here the CDR3 reads CASSLRTPSWGVQQETQYF. CDR3 bases: TGTGCCAGCAGTTTACGGACTCCGAGTTGGGGGGTTCAACAAGAGACCCAGTACTTC.

This clonotype was seen a few times. The V gene is TRBV10-3, the J gene TRBJ1-2; possible D gene TRBD1, 6 bases. V was clipped by 9 bases and J by 5 bases, with 10 bases between them. Germline values: CDR1 ENHRY, CDR2 SYGVKD. This CDR3 comprises 11 residues. This CDR3 reads CAISGAYGYTF. The CDR3 DNA follows: TGTGCCATTTCAGGGGCTTATGGCTACACCTTC.

The V call is TRBV29-1, the J call TRBJ1-1; D may be TRBD1 (5 bases). CDR3 size: 14 residues. Between the trimmed V and J ends, which lost 5 bases and 1 base, there was a span of 14 bases. Per the germline V gene, CDR1 is SQVTM and CDR2 is ANQGSEA. The DNA for the CDR3 is TGCAGCGTTATGGGGCAGGGATCGAACACTGAAGCTTTCTTT. Translating it yields CSVMGQGSNTEAFF. Complete variable domain (other parts from reference TRBV29-1 and TRBJ1-1): SAVISQKPSRDICQRGTSLTIQCQVDSQVTMMFWYRQQPGQSLTLIATANQGSEATYESGFVIDKFPISRPNLTFSTLTVSNMSPEDSSIYLCSVMGQGSNTEAFFGQGTRLTVV.